This T cell receptor (beta chain) was identified in a study of T cells in Graves' hyperthyroidism and ophthalmopathy. Study-level background: Before treatment of any kind, peripheral blood was taken at initial diagnosis. Study results and caveats: Model-based prediction identified ophthalmopathy a median roughly six months prior to its onset. Blood also carried most thyroid clonotypes expanded above 0.001.

RNA transcripts served as the template for amplifying TCR beta CDR3 regions. A first-round RT-PCR of the TCR CDR3 used the HTBI primer set. MiXCR was run by TCRdb on the multiplex PCR reads, yielding one entry per CDR3 protein. The table lists around 420,000 distinct CDR3 sequences, roughly 15% of them singletons. Germline V gene sequence: CDR1 DFQATT, CDR2 SNEGSKA (reference sequence). This CDR3 comprises 15 residues. Trimming took off 0 bases at V and 7 bases at J, with 13 bases between the two ends. This clonotype was detected ten times or more. The antigen is not known. J is TRBJ1-6 and V is TRBV20-1; weak D call: TRBD1 (5 bases). The sequence derives from a woman younger than 30 with Graves' hyperthyroidism. The sample consisted of blood. The CDR3 reads CSARDFGQLNSPLHF. The CDR3 DNA reads as TGCAGTGCTAGAGATTTCGGACAACTCAATTCACCCCTCCACTTT.